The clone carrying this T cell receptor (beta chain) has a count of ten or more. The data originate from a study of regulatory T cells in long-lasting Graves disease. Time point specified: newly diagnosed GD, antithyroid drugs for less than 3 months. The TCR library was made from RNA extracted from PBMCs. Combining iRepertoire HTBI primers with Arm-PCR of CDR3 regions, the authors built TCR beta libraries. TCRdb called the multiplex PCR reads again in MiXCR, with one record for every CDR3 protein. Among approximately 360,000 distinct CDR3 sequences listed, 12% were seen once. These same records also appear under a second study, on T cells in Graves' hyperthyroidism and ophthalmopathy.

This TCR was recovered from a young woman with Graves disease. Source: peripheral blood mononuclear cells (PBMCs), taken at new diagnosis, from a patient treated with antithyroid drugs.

The CDR3 reads CSVSGRRGLQASLHEQFF. CDR3 nucleotides: TGCAGTGTTTCAGGGAGGAGGGGGCTTCAAGCTAGTCTCCATGAGCAGTTCTTC. The chain uses TRBV20-1 and TRBJ2-1, with D perhaps matching TRBD1 (7 bases). Germline CDR1 DFQATT, CDR2 SNEGSKA (reference sequence). CDR3 size: 18 residues. Deletions cut 7 bases from V and 8 bases from J, with 33 bases between.